This entry lists 22 T cell receptor beta chains sequenced from one sample in a study of cytomegalovirus exposure and HLA in healthy donors (dated by TCRdb to the late 2010s). Receptors were amplified or captured by the immunoSEQ multiplex PCR assay. The clones in this table, taken by TCRdb from immuneACCESS, are in-frame only. Not every clone is retained; where verified, under half of the shortfall comes from an unresolved V gene, and the cause of the rest is unknown. This sample comprises about 47,000 clones, 92% of them detected only once. The ten largest clones add up to over 5% of the sample. The sample was PBMCs. Every receptor here comes from a man between 18 and 35 years old in good health and CMV-seronegative.

In its sample, this clone was seen a few times. The chain combines TRBV2 with TRBJ2-7; unclear D gene. Germline loops: CDR1 SNHLY, CDR2 FYNNEI. The CDR3 extends over 11 amino acids. The germline V and J ends were trimmed by 4 bases and 7 bases, with 8 bases remaining between them. The CDR3 DNA reads TGTGCCAGCAGTGTAATGGAGGAGCAGTACTTC. Translating it yields CASSVMEEQYF.

The rearrangement uses TRBV2 and TRBJ1-2; D is possibly TRBD1 (5 bases). The CDR3 is 12 residues long. Between the trimmed V and J ends, which lost 6 bases and 4 bases, there was a span of 9 bases. Germline CDR1 is SNHLY and CDR2 is FYNNEI. CDR3 coding DNA: TGTGCCAGCAGACGCGACAGCTATGGCTACACCTTC. Its protein product is CASRRDSYGYTF.

V gene TRBV5-8 combines with J gene TRBJ2-1; D is perhaps TRBD2 (5 bases). The CDR3 runs 14 residues. The germline V gene encodes CDR1 SGHTS and CDR2 YDEGEE. V lost 0 bases and J 4 bases, leaving 8 bases between the germline ends. The CDR3 DNA reads as TGTGCCAGCAGCTTGGGGACTCCTTACAATGAGCAGTTCTTC. This sequence encodes CASSLGTPYNEQFF. Full variable domain (outside the CDR3, taken from reference TRBV5-8 and TRBJ2-1): EAGVTQSPTHLIKTRGQQATLRCSPISGHTSVYWYQQALGLGLQFLLWYDEGEERNRGNFPPRFSGRQFPNYSSELNVNALELEDSALYLCASSLGTPYNEQFFGPGTRLTVL.

The V call is TRBV9, the J call TRBJ1-5, with D possibly matching TRBD1 (6 bases). Germline V lookup: CDR1 SGDLS, CDR2 YYNGEE. Trimming took 3 bases from V and 6 from J, leaving 13 bases between them. CDR3 size: 14 residues. Here the CDR3 DNA reads TGTGCCAGCAGCGGCGGGGGCTCGGGTCAGCCCCAGCATTTT. Protein sequence: CASSGGGSGQPQHF.

This clone was recorded a few times. The chain uses TRBV6-1 and TRBJ2-3; 9 positions agree with TRBD2. After removal of 3 bases from V and 4 bases from J, the junction contained 5 bases not matched to a gene. Germline values: CDR1 MNHNS, CDR2 SASEGT. The CDR3 runs 15 residues. The CDR3 DNA sequence: TGTGCCAGCAGTGAGGGTAGCGGGAGTGCAGATACGCAGTATTTT. It is translated as CASSEGSGSADTQYF.

This chain's CDR3 is CASKTGTAGETQYF. CDR3 sequence (DNA): TGTGCCAGCAAGACGGGGACAGCGGGAGAGACCCAGTACTTC. The gene calls are TRBV2 and TRBJ2-5, with TRBD1 as a possible D gene (7 bases). V was pared by 7 bases and J by 4 bases, with 16 bases between. The CDR3 is 14 residues long. Germline CDR1 and CDR2: SNHLY and FYNNEI.

Worth noting for this clone: An end of the junction differs from the germline gene, which may be a read error. The chain's CDR3 is CASSLGQGSTDTQYF. CDR3 sequence (DNA): TGTGCTAGCAGCTTAGGACAGGGCAGCACAGATACGCAGTATTTT. V gene TRBV7-7 combines with J gene TRBJ2-3, with 8 bases aligning to TRBD1. The germline CDR1 and CDR2 sequences are SSHAT and FNYEAQ (reference sequence). The CDR3 consists of 15 residues.

V usage is TRBV28 and J usage is TRBJ1-3; TRBD1 might be the D (6 bases). The CDR3 loop spans 14 amino acids. The V gene's germline CDR1 is MDHEN and CDR2 SYDVKM. Trimming shortened V by 6 bases and J by 4 bases, and 13 bases separated the two germline ends. In nucleotides, the CDR3 is TGTGCCAGCAGCAGGGGCGAAACCGGAAACACCATATATTTT. Its protein product is CASSRGETGNTIYF.

V is TRBV9 and J is TRBJ2-5; TRBD2 agrees at 11 bases. The CDR3 is made up of 15 amino acids. J was trimmed by 3 bases and V by 0 bases; bases with no gene match: 1. Germline CDR1 reads SGDLS; CDR2 reads YYNGEE. The CDR3 reads CASSVVGLAEETQYF. CDR3 nucleotide sequence: TGTGCCAGCAGCGTAGTGGGACTAGCGGAAGAGACCCAGTACTTC.

V is TRBV7-3 and J is TRBJ2-3; 9 bases fit TRBD2. Germline V CDR1 and CDR2: SGHTA, FQGTGA. Losses at the gene ends were 3 bases for V and 6 bases for J; bases not matched to a gene: 4. This CDR3 has 14 residues. This chain's CDR3 is CASSLGTSFDTQYF. In nucleotides, the CDR3 is TGTGCCAGCAGCTTGGGGACTAGCTTTGATACGCAGTATTTT.

This chain connects TRBV5-1 to TRBJ2-2; no clear D gene. The CDR3 extends over 14 amino acids. Germline V gives CDR1 SGHRS, CDR2 YFSETQ. Trimming took 0 bases from V and 3 from J, leaving 6 bases between them. This CDR3 reads CASSLDTHTGELFF. The CDR3, as DNA: TGCGCCAGCAGCTTGGACACCCACACCGGGGAGCTGTTTTTT. The complete variable domain, with remaining parts taken from reference TRBV5-1 and TRBJ2-2, reads KAGVTQTPRYLIKTRGQQVTLSCSPISGHRSVSWYQQTPGQGLQFLFEYFSETQRNKGNFPGRFSGRQFSNSRSEMNVSTLELGDSALYLCASSLDTHTGELFFGEGSRLTVL.

The V and J genes are TRBV2 and TRBJ2-1; D possibly corresponds to TRBD1 (6 bases). This CDR3 spans 18 amino acids. Between the trimmed V and J ends, which lost 4 bases and 3 bases, there was a span of 22 bases. Per the germline V gene, CDR1 is SNHLY and CDR2 is FYNNEI. The CDR3 here is CASSGGLAAPQNYNEQFF. For the CDR3, the DNA is TGTGCCAGCAGTGGGGGGCTAGCCGCTCCCCAAAACTACAATGAGCAGTTCTTC. The whole variable domain, remainder taken from reference TRBV2 and TRBJ2-1, is EPEVTQTPSHQVTQMGQEVILRCVPISNHLYFYWYRQILGQKVEFLVSFYNNEISEKSEIFDDQFSVERPDGSNFTLKIRSTKLEDSAMYFCASSGGLAAPQNYNEQFFGPGTRLTVL.

The V call is TRBV4-3, the J call TRBJ2-1; tentative D call: TRBD2 (6 bases). Germline CDR1 LGHNA, CDR2 YSLEER. The V and J ends lost 4 bases and 8 bases respectively, with 18 bases between them. This CDR3 has 15 amino acids. CDR3 coding DNA: TGCGCCAGCAGCCTCAGCCGGGGGAATCGCGATGAGCAGTTCTTC. Amino acids: CASSLSRGNRDEQFF.

This clone is medium-sized (0.01 to 0.1%) within its sample. This rearrangement joins TRBV25-1 to TRBJ2-5; 7 bases align to TRBD1. The CDR3 length is 13 residues. Germline CDR1 MGHDK, CDR2 SYGVNS. V trimming: 6 bases; J trimming: 3 bases; junction bases outside the gene matches: 4. The CDR3 region has the DNA TGTGCCAGCAGCGGGGACAGTGAAGAGACCCAGTACTTC. Translation gives CASSGDSEETQYF.

CDR3 sequence (DNA): TGTGCCAGCAGCGTTTTTGGCGGTGAGCAGTTCTTC. Amino acid sequence: CASSVFGGEQFF. This chain joins TRBV9 and TRBJ2-1; no definite D call. V was cut by 2 bases and J by 9 bases, with 9 bases left in between. Germline V gene data show CDR1 as SGDLS and CDR2 as YYNGEE. The CDR3 is made up of 12 amino acids.

The rearrangement uses TRBV7-8 and TRBJ2-1, with TRBD2 as a possible D gene (5 bases). Germline V gene data show CDR1 as SGHVS and CDR2 as FQNEAQ. V was cut by 3 bases and J by 2 bases, with 8 bases left in between. This CDR3 spans 14 amino acids. CDR3 loop: CASSLAGPYNEQFF. In DNA, the CDR3 is TGTGCCAGCAGCTTGGCGGGCCCCTACAATGAGCAGTTCTTC.

This rearrangement joins TRBV2 to TRBJ1-2; the D is unclear. The V gene lost 1 base and the J gene lost 7 bases, with 13 bases spanning the gap. The length of the CDR3 is 14 residues. Germline V lookup: CDR1 SNHLY, CDR2 FYNNEI. The CDR3 region has the DNA TGTGCCAGCAGTGAAGGGGCTCCCCTGAGTGGCTACACCTTC. It is translated as CASSEGAPLSGYTF. Combining the CDR3 with reference TRBV2 and TRBJ1-2 gives the whole variable domain EPEVTQTPSHQVTQMGQEVILRCVPISNHLYFYWYRQILGQKVEFLVSFYNNEISEKSEIFDDQFSVERPDGSNFTLKIRSTKLEDSAMYFCASSEGAPLSGYTFGSGTRLTVV.

The V call is TRBV4-1, the J call TRBJ1-5; a weak D match, TRBD1 (6 bases). Germline V lookup: CDR1 MGHRA, CDR2 YSYEKL. V lost 2 bases, J lost 3 bases, and 17 bases lay in between. The CDR3 spans 17 residues. CDR3 sequence (DNA): TGCGCCAGCAGCCAAATACACAGGGTTGAGTTCAATCAGCCCCAGCATTTT. Protein sequence: CASSQIHRVEFNQPQHF.

The chain combines TRBV6-5 with TRBJ2-3; a weak D match, TRBD2 (5 bases). Deletions cut 7 bases from V and 0 bases from J, with 14 bases between. The CDR3 runs 15 residues. Germline CDR1 and CDR2: MNHEY and SVGAGI. CDR3 bases: TGTGCCAGCACCAGCGGCGGGCAAAGCACAGATACGCAGTATTTT. This translates into CASTSGGQSTDTQYF.

This clone was seen only a few times. The V call is TRBV9, the J call TRBJ2-3, with D perhaps matching TRBD1 (6 bases). This CDR3 is built from 16 residues. Deletions cut 3 bases from V and 0 bases from J, with 14 bases between. Germline V gene sequence: CDR1 SGDLS, CDR2 YYNGEE. The chain's CDR3 is CASSAGTQTSTDTQYF. CDR3 nucleotides: TGTGCCAGCAGCGCCGGGACACAAACTAGCACAGATACGCAGTATTTT.

This rearrangement joins TRBV2 to TRBJ2-1; 8 bases match TRBD1. Losses at the gene ends were 6 bases for V and 6 bases for J; bases not matched to a gene: 10. CDR1 is SNHLY and CDR2 is FYNNEI in the germline V gene. There are 15 residues in the CDR3. CDR3: CASRLTGVGANEQFF. The CDR3 DNA follows: TGTGCCAGCAGGTTGACAGGGGTCGGGGCCAATGAGCAGTTCTTC.

The V and J genes are TRBV11-2 and TRBJ2-1; 10 bases map to TRBD2. The ends lost 11 bases at V and 6 bases at J; junction bases unmatched: 7. This CDR3 has 13 residues. Germline values: CDR1 SGHAT, CDR2 FQNNGV. CDR3 amino acids: CAGQEREGNEQFF. The CDR3, as DNA: TGTGCCGGGCAAGAGCGGGAGGGCAATGAGCAGTTCTTC.